This T cell receptor beta chain was identified during a study of cytomegalovirus exposure and HLA in healthy donors. This CDR3 has 18 amino acids. Germline loops: CDR1 LNHDA, CDR2 SQIVND (reference sequence). V was pared by 4 bases and J by 1 base, with 14 bases of the junction left unmatched. Assay: immunoSEQ multiplex PCR; the TCRdb copy retains only in-frame clones and omits some. The sample has 35,000 to 50,000 clones; roughly 93% are singletons. This receptor was taken from a woman aged 18-30 years in good health and CMV-seronegative. Sample: PBMCs. The chain uses TRBV19 and TRBJ2-3; 7 nucleotides agree with TRBD1. The chain's CDR3 is CASSSANSGTARTDTQYF. DNA of the CDR3: TGTGCCAGTAGTAGCGCAAACTCCGGGACAGCCCGCACAGATACGCAGTATTTT.